Presented here are 10 T cell receptor beta chains from one specimen sequenced in a study of Ad26.COV2.S vaccination and SARS-CoV-2 variants. As to treatment: around 19 received Ad26.COV2.S at low or high dose, single or two shots; five or six received placebo; per-sample allocation not given. Sampling took place 63 days after the first vaccine or placebo injection. The repertoire was sequenced with immunoSEQ multiplex PCR; TCRdb's copy has only in-frame clones and lacks some. The sample consists of about 440,000 clones, less than 95% of them appearing once. The sample consisted of peripheral blood, taken in a trial of Ad26.COV2.S vaccine versus placebo. The receptors originated from a person aged 18-60 years who received the Ad26.COV2.S COVID-19 vaccine or a placebo.

This chain joins TRBV7-6 and TRBJ2-3, with 12 bases matching TRBD1. The CDR3 spans 16 residues. Trimming took 1 base from V and 4 from J; bases not matched to a gene: 3. Per germline, CDR1 SGHVS and CDR2 FNYEAQ. The CDR3 is CASSLGDRGRADTQYF. CDR3 DNA: TGTGCCAGCAGCTTAGGGGACAGGGGGCGCGCAGATACGCAGTATTTT.

To note about this clone: Within the sample, other DNA sequences also encode this same CDR3. The chain carries TRBV27 and TRBJ2-7; 8 bases align to TRBD2. V was pared by 6 bases and J by 3 bases, with 4 bases of the junction left unmatched. CDR3 length equals 13 residues. Germline V gives CDR1 MNHEY, CDR2 SMNVEV (reference sequence). The CDR3 protein is CASSAGTSYEQYF. The CDR3 DNA reads as TGTGCCAGCAGCGCAGGGACTAGCTACGAGCAGTACTTC.

The chain carries TRBV15 and TRBJ1-1, with D unclear. The CDR3 runs to 12 residues. Trimming stripped 1 base from V and 3 bases from J, with 3 bases between. Germline-derived CDR1 and CDR2 are LNHNV and YYDKDF (reference sequence). The CDR3 nucleotides read TGTGCCACCAGCAGAGGTGACACTGAAGCTTTCTTT. Encoded protein: CATSRGDTEAFF.

The chain couples TRBV2 to TRBJ2-1; a weak D match, TRBD2 (5 bases). This CDR3 is 15 amino acids long. Germline CDR1 is SNHLY and CDR2 is FYNNEI. V dropped 4 bases and J dropped 1 base, with 11 bases sitting between them. The CDR3 region is CASSAQLGSYNEQFF. CDR3 DNA: TGTGCCAGCAGTGCCCAACTAGGATCCTACAATGAGCAGTTCTTC.

The rearrangement joins TRBV18 to TRBJ2-6; D is unclear. V lost 11 bases and J lost 0, with 11 bases in between. The length of the CDR3 is 14 residues. CDR1 is KGHSH and CDR2 is LQKENI in the germline V gene. CDR3 in amino acids: CAASRDSGANVLTF. The CDR3 DNA sequence: TGTGCCGCCTCTAGGGACTCTGGGGCCAACGTCCTGACTTTC.

V is TRBV14 and J is TRBJ2-5; TRBD2 agrees at 11 bases. V lost 1 base to trimming and J lost 2 bases; unmatched junction nucleotides: 9. The CDR3 extends over 18 amino acids. Germline V CDR1 and CDR2: SGHDN, FVKESK. The CDR3 here is CASSQGLLAGVRQETQYF. The CDR3 coding sequence is TGTGCCAGCAGCCAAGGACTACTAGCGGGAGTTAGACAAGAGACCCAGTACTTC.

The chain has TRBV27 and TRBJ2-1; a possible D gene is TRBD2 (5 bases). V lost 3 bases to trimming and J lost 3 bases, with 12 bases between them. The CDR3 is made up of 15 amino acids. From germline, CDR1 is MNHEY and CDR2 SMNVEV (reference sequence). CDR3 sequence: CASSFAADYYNEQFF. DNA of the CDR3: TGTGCCAGCAGTTTCGCGGCAGACTACTACAATGAGCAGTTCTTC.

The rearrangement joins TRBV7-9 to TRBJ2-3, with D maybe TRBD2 (5 bases). Trimming left V 4 bases short and J 2 bases short, with 19 bases between. The CDR3 contains 17 residues. Germline V gene lookup returns CDR1 SEHNR and CDR2 FQNEAQ (reference sequence). CDR3 sequence (DNA): TGTGCCAGCAGCTCCACTCCTAGCACAAAGACCACAGATACGCAGTATTTT. It codes for CASSSTPSTKTTDTQYF.

The CDR3 here is CASKETGGPGELFF. CDR3 nucleotide sequence: TGTGCCAGTAAAGAGACAGGGGGACCCGGGGAGCTGTTTTTT. The chain uses TRBV19 and TRBJ2-2; TRBD1 agrees at 9 bases. After removal of 7 bases from V and 6 bases from J, the junction contained 6 bases not matched to a gene. The CDR3 is 14 amino acids. Per germline, CDR1 LNHDA and CDR2 SQIVND (reference sequence).

The chain has TRBV19 and TRBJ2-7; the match to TRBD2 covers 10 bases. The V segment lost 4 bases and the J segment 4 bases; nucleotides outside the gene matches: 13. In germline, CDR1 is LNHDA, CDR2 SQIVND (reference sequence). This CDR3 spans 17 amino acids. CDR3: CASSTRRLAGYNYEQYF. CDR3 coding DNA: TGTGCCAGTAGTACCCGGAGACTAGCGGGTTACAATTACGAGCAGTACTTC.